This passage covers 25 T cell receptor beta chains from one sample sequenced in a study of CXCR3-negative and CXCR3-positive naive CD8 T cells (dated by TCRdb to between 2018 and 2021). Instrument used: NextSeq 550. The Human TCR Profiling Kit (MiLaboratory) was used to prepare UMI-labeled 5' RACE TRB cDNA libraries. The reads were reprocessed in TCRdb, with one entry per CDR3 protein sequence and no accompanying DNA. The sample's clone listing holds 30,000 to 40,000 distinct CDR3 sequences. The ten largest make up roughly 15% of the sample. Sequencing used memory CD8+ T cells from blood. Taken with the paper, the label for cell subset or site translates to: conventional CD8+ memory T cells (TMEM), sorted as controls. These TCRs come from a human donor in good health. Some clones in this sample may be carry-over from other donors' samples.

The chain uses TRBV20-1 and TRBJ2-6. This CDR3 is built from 15 residues. Per germline, CDR1 DFQATT and CDR2 SNEGSKA (reference sequence). The CDR3 spells CSAGQAESGANVLTF.

The rearrangement joins TRBV6-5 to TRBJ2-7; TCRdb outputs TRBD1, but without DNA this stays unchecked. The CDR3 covers 14 residues. Germline CDR1 reads MNHEY; CDR2 reads SVGAGI. The chain's CDR3 is CASSYAGQGFEQYF.

The CDR3 loop reads CASSMGGKNIQYF. The chain carries TRBV5-1 and TRBJ2-4. The CDR3 extends over 13 amino acids. Germline V gene data show CDR1 as SGHRS and CDR2 as YFSETQ.

The rearrangement uses TRBV29-1 and TRBJ1-5. In germline, CDR1 is SQVTM, CDR2 ANQGSEA. CDR3 length: 14 residues. The CDR3 is CSVGGSNSNQPQHF.

The V gene is TRBV6-5, the J gene TRBJ2-5; TCRdb's assignment of TRBD2 cannot be checked, as there is no DNA. The germline V gene has CDR1 MNHEY and CDR2 SVGAGI. The CDR3 sequence is 15 residues long. CDR3 loop: CASSLLTGLGETQYF.

V is TRBV7-9 and J is TRBJ2-1; TCRdb selects TRBD2, and the lack of DNA leaves this call unchecked. This CDR3 contains 15 residues. Germline V lookup: CDR1 SEHNR, CDR2 FQNEAQ (reference sequence). CDR3 protein: CASSFLAGSNNEQFF.

V gene TRBV29-1 combines with J gene TRBJ2-7; TCRdb picks TRBD1, but there is no DNA to check that call. Germline V gives CDR1 SQVTM, CDR2 ANQGSEA. CDR3 size: 13 residues. The CDR3 is CSASGTEPYEQYF.

The CDR3 sequence is CASSKTVFYESIQQETQYF. This sequence joins TRBV7-2 and TRBJ2-5. This CDR3 is built from 19 residues. The V gene's germline CDR1 is SGHTA and CDR2 FQGNSA.

The chain couples TRBV4-2 to TRBJ2-3; there is no DNA to check the TCRdb D call of TRBD2. The CDR3 consists of 16 residues. Germline V gives CDR1 LGHNA, CDR2 YNFKEQ. CDR3: CASSQEGGGAVDTQYF.

Judged by frequency, this clonotype is medium-sized (0.01 to 0.1%). V gene TRBV29-1 combines with J gene TRBJ1-5; TCRdb proposes TRBD1, but this gene call is untestable without DNA. There are 13 residues in the CDR3. Per germline, CDR1 SQVTM and CDR2 ANQGSEA. CDR3: CSAWTGGNQPQHF.

This chain links TRBV5-1 with TRBJ2-4. CDR1 SGHRS and CDR2 YFSETQ come from the germline V gene. The CDR3 sequence is 14 residues long. CDR3: CASSLLGILDIQYF.

This chain connects TRBV7-8 to TRBJ1-5; checking the TCRdb D call of TRBD1 is not possible without DNA. CDR3 length: 14 amino acids. Germline V gene sequence: CDR1 SGHVS, CDR2 FQNEAQ. CDR3 sequence: CASSLVQADPPQHF.

The V and J genes are TRBV20-1 and TRBJ1-1; TCRdb proposes TRBD1, but this gene call is untestable without DNA. Germline CDR1 and CDR2: DFQATT and SNEGSKA (reference sequence). This CDR3 is 12 amino acids long. The chain's CDR3 is CSALGTGTEAFF.

The chain links TRBV23-1 to TRBJ2-7; checking the TCRdb D call of TRBD1 is not possible without DNA. TRBV23-1 is assigned to the ORF class and has an uncertain function. The CDR3 runs 15 residues. This CDR3 reads CASRVRDPSSYEQYF.

The rearrangement joins TRBV7-6 to TRBJ1-2; the D gene TCRdb calls, TRBD1, cannot be checked with no DNA. Germline CDR1 is SGHVS and CDR2 is FNYEAQ. There are 15 residues in the CDR3. This CDR3 reads CASGGSRVANYGYTF.

The chain carries TRBV7-9 and TRBJ2-7. Germline V gene lookup returns CDR1 SEHNR and CDR2 FQNEAQ (reference sequence). This CDR3 has 12 amino acids. The CDR3 region is CASARGSYEQYF.

The chain carries TRBV29-1 and TRBJ2-2; TCRdb's assignment of TRBD1 cannot be checked, as there is no DNA. Per germline, CDR1 SQVTM and CDR2 ANQGSEA. CDR3 length equals 14 residues. The CDR3 here is CSVASGIYTGELFF.

The genes are TRBV6-1 and TRBJ2-1; TCRdb reports TRBD2, a call that lacks DNA to check it against. This CDR3 region has 17 residues. From germline, CDR1 is MNHNS and CDR2 SASEGT. CDR3 residues: CASSEGLAGYSYNEQFF.

The J gene is TRBJ2-2, the V gene TRBV4-2; TCRdb calls TRBD2, which cannot be checked without DNA. The CDR3 loop spans 15 amino acids. CDR1 and CDR2 from the germline V gene are LGHNA and YNFKEQ. CDR3 residues: CASSAGGPGSGELFF.

The CDR3 reads CASSLTGMNEQYF. The J gene is TRBJ2-7, the V gene TRBV5-1; TCRdb calls TRBD1, which cannot be checked without DNA. This CDR3 has 13 amino acids. Germline CDR1 and CDR2: SGHRS and YFSETQ.

The chain links TRBV5-6 to TRBJ2-1. This CDR3 has 12 amino acids. The germline V gene has CDR1 SGHDT and CDR2 YYEEEE. Here the CDR3 reads CASSGSYNEQFF.

The J gene is TRBJ1-2, the V gene TRBV3-1. The CDR3 is made up of 13 amino acids. From germline, CDR1 is LGHDT and CDR2 YNNKEL (reference sequence). CDR3 in amino acids: CASSPRRDYGYTF.

The rearrangement links TRBV14 to TRBJ1-1. The V gene's germline CDR1 is SGHDN and CDR2 FVKESK. CDR3 size: 16 residues. The CDR3 region is CASSQVDMIMNTEAFF. Combining the CDR3 with reference TRBV14 and TRBJ1-1 gives the whole variable domain EAGVTQFPSHSVIEKGQTVTLRCDPISGHDNLYWYRRVMGKEIKFLLHFVKESKQDESGMPNNRFLAERTGGTYSTLKVQPAELEDSGVYFCASSQVDMIMNTEAFFGQGTRLTVV.

The chain combines TRBV7-7 with TRBJ1-1. The CDR3 spans 13 residues. CDR1 is SSHAT and CDR2 is FNYEAQ in the germline V gene (reference sequence). CDR3 loop: CASSLGRNTEAFF.

This chain uses TRBV14 with TRBJ2-5; TCRdb's D call of TRBD2 is untestable without DNA. CDR3 length: 13 residues. Germline values: CDR1 SGHDN, CDR2 FVKESK. CDR3 sequence reads: CASSSTSLETQYF.